The rows below give T cell receptor beta chains drawn from one sample of a study of blood T cell repertoires in COVID-19. Only in-frame clones appear in the TCRdb table, and some are missing; sequencing was by immunoSEQ multiplex PCR. The table includes approximately 280,000 clones, 70% to 90% detected once. Sequencing was performed on peripheral blood. The receptors originated from a woman aged 65 to 85 with acute or convalescent COVID-19. Each CDR3 is given with its conserved first and last residue. Each record gives: D gene, clone size, J gene, V gene, CDR3 protein, CDR3 DNA. The D gene is left open where the match is weak. Expanded clones are given a class, and other clones once, few, many or no size at all.

>-|-|TRBJ2-5|TRBV3-1/TRBV3-2
CASSPDSARDQYF
TGTGCCAGCAGTCCCGACAGTGCAAGGGACCAGTACTTC
>-|few|TRBJ1-2|TRBV2
CASSEGGAGYTF
TGTGCCAGCAGTGAGGGAGGAGCCGGCTACACCTTC
>TRBD1|-|TRBJ2-7|TRBV5-1
CASSWTGSYEQYF
TGCGCCAGCAGCTGGACAGGGTCCTACGAGCAGTACTTC
>-|-|TRBJ1-1|TRBV19
CASSFDSNTEAFF
TGTGCCAGTAGTTTCGACTCGAACACTGAAGCTTTCTTT
>-|-|TRBJ2-7|TRBV6-5
CASSQGISYEQYF
TGTGCCAGCAGTCAGGGTATCTCCTACGAGCAGTACTTC
>TRBD1|-|TRBJ2-1|TRBV18
CASSPTPGQGNGEQFF
TGTGCCAGCTCACCCACCCCGGGACAGGGGAATGGGGAGCAGTTCTTC
>TRBD1|-|TRBJ1-1|TRBV30
CAWSGRQGRVRETEAFF
TGTGCCTGGAGTGGGAGACAGGGTAGGGTTCGGGAAACTGAAGCTTTCTTT
>TRBD2|-|TRBJ2-3|TRBV5-1
CASSFTSGYSTDTQYF
TGCGCCAGCAGCTTCACTAGCGGGTATAGCACAGATACGCAGTATTTT
>TRBD2|few|TRBJ2-4|TRBV7-2
CASSLDPRGGINIQYF
TGTGCCAGCAGCTTAGACCCGCGGGGGGGCATAAACATTCAGTACTTC
>TRBD1|-|TRBJ1-1|TRBV6-5
CASSGQGRRNTEAFF
TGTGCCAGTTCAGGACAGGGAAGGAGGAACACTGAAGCTTTCTTT
>-|-|TRBJ1-5|TRBV2
CASSEILASNQPQHF
TGTGCCAGCAGTGAAATTCTGGCAAGCAATCAGCCCCAGCATTTT
>-|-|TRBJ1-4|TRBV29-1
CSVSDWRQGNEKLFF
TGCAGCGTTAGTGATTGGCGGCAGGGGAATGAAAAACTGTTTTTT
>-|few|TRBJ1-4|TRBV18
CASSPPGGAHEKLFF
TGTGCCAGCTCACCACCGGGGGGGGCGCATGAAAAACTGTTTTTT
>TRBD1|once|TRBJ1-2|TRBV6-6
CASSSTGDYGYTF
TGTGCCAGCAGTTCCACAGGGGACTATGGCTACACCTTC
>-|once|TRBJ1-1|TRBV9
CASSVEGRPGTEAFF
TGTGCCAGCAGCGTAGAGGGGAGGCCGGGGACTGAAGCTTTCTTT